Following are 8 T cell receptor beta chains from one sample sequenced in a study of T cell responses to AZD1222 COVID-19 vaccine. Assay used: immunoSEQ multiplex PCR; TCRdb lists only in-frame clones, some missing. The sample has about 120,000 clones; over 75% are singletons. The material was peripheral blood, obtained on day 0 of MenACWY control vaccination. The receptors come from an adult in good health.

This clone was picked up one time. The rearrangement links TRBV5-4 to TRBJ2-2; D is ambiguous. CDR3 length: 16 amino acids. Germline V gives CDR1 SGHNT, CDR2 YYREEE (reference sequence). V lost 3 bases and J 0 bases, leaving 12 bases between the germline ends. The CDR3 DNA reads TGTGCCAGCAGCTCAACCAGGATAGCGAACACCGGGGAGCTGTTTTTT. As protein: CASSSTRIANTGELFF.

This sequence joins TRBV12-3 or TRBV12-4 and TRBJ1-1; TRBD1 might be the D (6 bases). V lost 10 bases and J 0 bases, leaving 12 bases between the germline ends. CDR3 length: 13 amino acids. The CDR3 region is CATGQTMNTEAFF. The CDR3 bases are TGTGCCACCGGACAGACAATGAACACTGAAGCTTTCTTT.

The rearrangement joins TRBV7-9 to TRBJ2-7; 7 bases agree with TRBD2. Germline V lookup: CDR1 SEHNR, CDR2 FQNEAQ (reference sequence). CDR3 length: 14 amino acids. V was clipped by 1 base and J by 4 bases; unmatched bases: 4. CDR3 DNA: TGTGCCAGCAGCTTAGGGACTAGACTGTACGAGCAGTACTTC. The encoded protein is CASSLGTRLYEQYF.

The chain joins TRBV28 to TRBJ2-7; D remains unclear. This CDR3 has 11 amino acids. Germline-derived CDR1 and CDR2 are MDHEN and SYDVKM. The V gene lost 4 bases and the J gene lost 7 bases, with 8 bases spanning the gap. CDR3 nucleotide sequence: TGTGCCAGCAGTTCCTTCCCGGAGCAGTACTTC. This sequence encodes CASSSFPEQYF.

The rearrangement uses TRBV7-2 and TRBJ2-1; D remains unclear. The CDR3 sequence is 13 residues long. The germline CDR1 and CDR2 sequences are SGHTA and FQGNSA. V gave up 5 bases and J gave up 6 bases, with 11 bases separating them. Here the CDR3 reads CASSPTAINEQFF. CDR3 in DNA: TGTGCCAGCAGCCCCACGGCGATCAATGAGCAGTTCTTC.

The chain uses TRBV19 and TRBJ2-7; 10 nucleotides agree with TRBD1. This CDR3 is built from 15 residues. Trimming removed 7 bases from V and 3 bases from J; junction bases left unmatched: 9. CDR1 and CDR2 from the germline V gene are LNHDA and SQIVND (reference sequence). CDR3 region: CASKKTGQGIYEQYF. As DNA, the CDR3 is TGTGCCAGTAAAAAGACGGGACAGGGGATCTACGAGCAGTACTTC.

CDR3 sequence reads: CASSSGVGQVSSGANVLTF. CDR3 nucleotides: TGTGCCAGCAGCTCGGGGGTGGGACAGGTGTCTTCTGGGGCCAACGTCCTGACTTTC. The chain carries TRBV7-9 and TRBJ2-6; TRBD1 matches 8 bases. CDR3 length equals 19 residues. Losses at the gene ends were 4 bases for V and 1 base for J; bases not matched to a gene: 12. The germline V gene encodes CDR1 SEHNR and CDR2 FQNEAQ (reference sequence).

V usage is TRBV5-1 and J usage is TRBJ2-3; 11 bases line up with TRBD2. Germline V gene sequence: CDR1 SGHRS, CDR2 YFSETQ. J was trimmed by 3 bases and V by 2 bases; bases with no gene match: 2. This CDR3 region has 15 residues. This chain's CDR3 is CASSFSGRDTDTQYF. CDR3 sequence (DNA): TGCGCCAGCAGCTTTAGCGGGAGGGATACAGATACGCAGTATTTT. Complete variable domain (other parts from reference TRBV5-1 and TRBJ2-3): KAGVTQTPRYLIKTRGQQVTLSCSPISGHRSVSWYQQTPGQGLQFLFEYFSETQRNKGNFPGRFSGRQFSNSRSEMNVSTLELGDSALYLCASSFSGRDTDTQYFGPGTRLTVL.